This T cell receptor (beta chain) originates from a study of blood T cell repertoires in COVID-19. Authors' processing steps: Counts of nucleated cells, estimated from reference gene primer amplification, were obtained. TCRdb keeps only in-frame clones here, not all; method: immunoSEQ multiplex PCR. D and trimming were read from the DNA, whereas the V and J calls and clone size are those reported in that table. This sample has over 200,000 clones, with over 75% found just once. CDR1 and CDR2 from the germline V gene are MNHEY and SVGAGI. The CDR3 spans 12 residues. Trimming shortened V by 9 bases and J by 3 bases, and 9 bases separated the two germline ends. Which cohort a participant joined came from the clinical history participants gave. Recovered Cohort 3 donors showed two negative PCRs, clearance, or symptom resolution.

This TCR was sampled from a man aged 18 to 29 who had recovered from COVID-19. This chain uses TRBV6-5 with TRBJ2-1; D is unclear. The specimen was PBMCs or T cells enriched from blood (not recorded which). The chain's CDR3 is CASSTGYNEQFF. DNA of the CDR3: TGTGCCAGTTCGACGGGCTACAATGAGCAGTTCTTC.